The TCR beta chain under discussion was sequenced for a study of blood T cell repertoires in COVID-19. Overall study: Samples representing acute and convalescent COVID-19 were sourced from the United States, Italy and Spain. Nucleic acid was either cDNA or gDNA, and it came from T cells, B-cell-depleted T cells, or PBMCs.

The Seattle site enrolled patients during active infection and followed them longitudinally. As handled by the study authors: Cell counts per sample came from amplifying reference gene primers. This table comes from immunoSEQ multiplex PCR, and its TCRdb copy is limited to in-frame clones, with some not included. Clone size and V and J calls were adopted from that table, with D and trimming inferred from the DNA. The profile shows 150,000 to 200,000 clones, about 83% of them singletons. The CDR3 has 14 amino acids. Per the germline V gene, CDR1 is SGHRS and CDR2 is YFSETQ. V was pared by 0 bases and J by 3 bases, with 9 bases between.

Sequencing was carried out using peripheral blood. The receptor was isolated from a woman in her seventies with COVID-19, enrolled during active disease. The chain carries TRBV5-1 and TRBJ1-1, with D hard to call. The CDR3 sequence is CASSLGVLDTEAFF. CDR3 nucleotides: TGCGCCAGCAGCTTGGGAGTTTTGGACACTGAAGCTTTCTTT. The complete variable domain, with remaining parts taken from reference TRBV5-1 and TRBJ1-1, reads KAGVTQTPRYLIKTRGQQVTLSCSPISGHRSVSWYQQTPGQGLQFLFEYFSETQRNKGNFPGRFSGRQFSNSRSEMNVSTLELGDSALYLCASSLGVLDTEAFFGQGTRLTVV.